This T cell receptor beta chain emerged from a study of shared clonotypes between healthy human individuals. Broader study findings: Few donors restricted represented genetic and exposure-history diversity. Relative to their counterparts shared across all four donors, non-shared clonotypes exhibited diminished generation probabilities. Clonotype sharing across a handful of donors was observed for 4% to 5.5% of naive CD4 clonotypes.

An even split of each subset's genomic DNA across several immunoSEQ plates was performed. Only in-frame clones appear in the TCRdb table, and some are missing; sequencing was by immunoSEQ multiplex PCR. The table has under 2,000,000 clones, approximately 94% seen once. Germline values: CDR1 MNHNS, CDR2 SASEGT. With 0 bases removed from V and 6 bases from J, the gap between germline ends came to 11 bases. The length of the CDR3 is 14 residues. Worth noting for this clone: Its antigen remains unidentified.

Terminally differentiated effector memory CD45RA+ cells were excluded from the naive CD8 cells, which were CD45RO-negative and positively selected for CCR7. The clonotype was recovered from a man younger than 35 in good health. The gene calls are TRBV6-1 and TRBJ1-2; D is uncertain. The sequenced sample consisted of naive CD8+ T cells sorted from blood. For the CDR3, the DNA is TGTGCCAGCAGTGAAGCAACGGAGGGTCATGGCTACACCTTC. It specifies CASSEATEGHGYTF.